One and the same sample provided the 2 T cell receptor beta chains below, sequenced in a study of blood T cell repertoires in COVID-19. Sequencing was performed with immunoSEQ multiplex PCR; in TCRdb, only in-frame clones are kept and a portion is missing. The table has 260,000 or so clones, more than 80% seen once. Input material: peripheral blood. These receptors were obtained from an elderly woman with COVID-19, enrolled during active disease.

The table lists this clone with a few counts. The CDR3 sequence is CASSAYNYGYTF. The CDR3 nucleotides read TGTGCCAGCAGCGCCTACAACTATGGCTACACCTTC. V is TRBV11-2 and J is TRBJ1-2; D not certain. The CDR3 is 12 amino acids. Germline V gene lookup returns CDR1 SGHAT and CDR2 FQNNGV. With 5 bases removed from V and 2 bases from J, the gap between germline ends came to 6 bases. The full variable domain, in which reference TRBV11-2 and TRBJ1-2 provide the parts outside the CDR3, is EAGVAQSPRYKIIEKRQSVAFWCNPISGHATLYWYQQILGQGPKLLIQFQNNGVVDDSQLPKDRFSAERLKGVDSTLKIQPAKLEDSAVYLCASSAYNYGYTFGSGTRLTVV.

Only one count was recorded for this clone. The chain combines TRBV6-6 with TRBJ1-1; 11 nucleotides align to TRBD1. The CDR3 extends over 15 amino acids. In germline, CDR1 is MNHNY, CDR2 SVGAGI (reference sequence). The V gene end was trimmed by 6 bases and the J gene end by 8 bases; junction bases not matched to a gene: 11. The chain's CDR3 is CASSGIGQGATEAFF. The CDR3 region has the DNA TGTGCCAGCAGCGGAATCGGACAGGGGGCCACGGAAGCTTTCTTT.